These 5 T cell receptor beta chains were all obtained from the same sample, sequenced in a study of shared clonotypes between healthy human individuals. Naive CD8 cells comprised CD45RO-negative, CCR7-positively selected cells, excluding terminally differentiated effector memory CD45RA+ cells. The method was immunoSEQ multiplex PCR; TCRdb's version includes in-frame clones alone and lacks a portion of them. The table lists millions of clones, about 94% of them singletons. Sequences were obtained from naive CD8+ T cells sorted from blood. The receptors derive from a man aged 18 to 29 in good health.

This chain uses TRBV5-1 with TRBJ2-7, with TRBD2 matching 14 bases. V lost 4 bases, J lost 6 bases, and 6 bases stayed unmatched. Germline CDR1 is SGHRS and CDR2 is YFSETQ. This CDR3 is built from 15 residues. As DNA, the CDR3 is TGCGCCAGCAGCGAGGGACTAGCGGGAGCCCTCGAGCAGTACTTC. It translates to CASSEGLAGALEQYF.

The chain joins TRBV9 to TRBJ1-1; possible D gene TRBD1, 5 bases. Trimming left V 3 bases short and J 8 bases short, with 20 bases between. This CDR3 is built from 15 residues. CDR1 is SGDLS, CDR2 YYNGEE, per germline. CDR3 DNA: TGTGCCAGCAGCGCACCGTCAAGGGGTTCGGAAGAAGCTTTCTTT. Translation gives CASSAPSRGSEEAFF.

The rearrangement joins TRBV27 to TRBJ2-7; 10 nucleotides align to TRBD2. CDR3 size: 18 residues. Germline values: CDR1 MNHEY, CDR2 SMNVEV (reference sequence). V shed 5 bases, J shed 3 bases, and the junction held 16 bases outside the gene matches. This CDR3 reads CASSPSQGDVAGGYEQYF. The CDR3 DNA reads as TGTGCCAGCAGTCCATCCCAGGGAGACGTAGCGGGAGGCTACGAGCAGTACTTC.

The chain combines TRBV4-3 with TRBJ1-6; 7 bases fit TRBD1. The V segment lost 3 bases and the J segment 8 bases; nucleotides outside the gene matches: 4. The CDR3 has 14 amino acids. Germline V gene sequence: CDR1 LGHNA, CDR2 YSLEER. CDR3 nucleotides: TGCGCCAGCAGCCAGGGTACAGGGGATTCACCCCTCCACTTT. Protein: CASSQGTGDSPLHF.

This chain joins TRBV4-3 and TRBJ2-2, with unresolved D. CDR1 and CDR2 (germline): LGHNA, YSLEER. V dropped 1 base and J dropped 6 bases, with 6 bases sitting between them. This CDR3 comprises 13 residues. CDR3 sequence reads: CASSQVDPGELFF. As DNA, the CDR3 is TGCGCCAGCAGCCAAGTTGACCCCGGGGAGCTGTTTTTT.